Following are 3 T cell receptor beta chains from one sample sequenced in a study of identical twins. TCRdb reprocessed the 5' RACE reads with MiXCR, giving one entry per CDR3 protein. The table lists about 890,000 distinct CDR3 sequences, approximately 13% of them singletons. The same sample was also studied in work on yellow fever vaccine responses in identical twins.

Sequenced: PBMCs. The receptors come from a woman younger than 30 in good health.

The chain uses TRBV10-3 and TRBJ2-2; D is unresolved. Trimming pared 10 bases from V and 4 bases from J, leaving 13 bases between. In germline, CDR1 is ENHRY, CDR2 SYGVKD. This CDR3 spans 13 amino acids. In DNA form, the CDR3 reads TGTGCCACTGTGGACCAAGTCACCGGGGAGCTGTTTTTT. Residues: CATVDQVTGELFF.

This clonotype was observed many times. The chain is built from TRBV6-1 and TRBJ1-4, with D possibly matching TRBD1 (5 bases). Germline V gene sequence: CDR1 MNHNS, CDR2 SASEGT. Between the trimmed V and J ends, which lost 6 bases and 8 bases, there was a span of 19 bases. CDR3 length equals 15 residues. This CDR3 is CASSRSVGPEEKLFF. The CDR3 DNA reads TGTGCCAGCAGCCGAAGTGTGGGGCCGGAGGAAAAACTGTTTTTT.

This clonotype was counted at least ten times. The rearrangement uses TRBV6-5 and TRBJ1-2, with D unresolved. Germline V gives CDR1 MNHEY, CDR2 SVGAGI. The V and J ends lost 2 bases and 2 bases respectively, with 6 bases between them. This CDR3 region has 13 residues. As DNA, the CDR3 is TGTGCCAGCAGTTACGGAGGGAACTATGGCTACACCTTC. It yields the protein CASSYGGNYGYTF.